The rows below give T cell receptor beta chains drawn from one sample of a study of blood T cell repertoires in COVID-19. Measured with immunoSEQ multiplex PCR; TCRdb has only the in-frame clones, and not every one. Of roughly 360,000 clones listed, around 87% are singletons. Material for sequencing was PBMCs or T cells enriched from blood (not recorded which). The receptors originated from a man younger than 40 who had recovered from COVID-19. Both conserved end residues are part of each CDR3. The order of the fields is J gene, V gene, clone size, D gene, CDR3 protein, CDR3 DNA. D genes are given only for firm matches. Not every row has a clone size; where given, it reads once, few, many or a size class.

TRBJ2-3,TRBV27,.,TRBD1,CASSLQGGGRVGSTDTQYF,TGTGCCAGCAGTCTACAGGGGGGAGGAAGGGTTGGCAGCACAGATACGCAGTATTTT
TRBJ2-5,TRBV18,.,.,CASSPPSRSKETQYF,TGTGCCAGCTCACCACCGTCGAGGTCAAAAGAGACCCAGTACTTC
TRBJ1-5,TRBV15,.,.,CATSLRGANQPQHF,TGTGCCACCAGCCTCAGGGGTGCGAATCAGCCCCAGCATTTT
TRBJ1-5,TRBV3-1/TRBV3-2,once,TRBD1,CASSHTGGNQPQHF,TGTGCCAGCAGCCACACAGGGGGCAATCAGCCCCAGCATTTT
TRBJ1-2,TRBV6-1,.,.,CASSEGPGTSYGYTF,TGTGCCAGCAGTGAAGGGCCGGGTACGAGCTATGGCTACACCTTC
TRBJ1-6,TRBV12-3/TRBV12-4,.,.,CASNRQNNSPLHF,TGTGCCAGCAACCGCCAGAATAATTCACCCCTCCACTTT
TRBJ2-6,TRBV5-6,.,TRBD2,CASSSRLAGFLSGANVLTF,TGTGCCAGCAGCTCCCGACTAGCGGGGTTCCTCTCTGGGGCCAACGTCCTGACTTTC
TRBJ2-1,TRBV6-5,.,.,CASSYSGTFYEQFF,TGTGCCAGCAGTTACTCCGGGACATTCTATGAGCAGTTCTTC
TRBJ2-7,TRBV5-1,few,.,CASSTLNEQYF,TGCGCCAGCAGCACATTAAACGAGCAGTACTTC
TRBJ1-4,TRBV27,.,TRBD1,CASSPHPGTGVEKLFF,TGTGCCAGCAGTCCCCACCCCGGGACAGGGGTTGAAAAACTGTTTTTT
TRBJ2-3,TRBV6-5,.,.,CASSYRFSSTDTQYF,TGTGCCAGCAGTTACCGGTTTTCTAGCACAGATACGCAGTATTTT
TRBJ1-1,TRBV7-2,.,.,CASRSRGGTEAFF,TGTGCCAGCAGATCACGGGGGGGCACTGAAGCTTTCTTT
TRBJ1-2,TRBV7-7,once,.,CASSQVQRYGYTF,TGTGCCAGCTCACAGGTACAACGCTATGGCTACACCTTC
TRBJ2-5,TRBV7-2,once,.,CASSSQGMYQETQYF,TGTGCCAGCAGCTCTCAGGGGATGTACCAAGAGACCCAGTACTTC
TRBJ1-3,TRBV19,.,TRBD1,CASSIDRDAGNTIYF,TGTGCCAGTAGTATTGACAGGGACGCTGGAAACACCATATATTTT
TRBJ1-1,TRBV18,.,.,CASSPEGLHTEAFF,TGTGCCAGCTCACCAGAGGGTTTGCACACTGAAGCTTTCTTT
TRBJ1-1,TRBV7-2,.,.,CASSLGQMNTEAFF,TGTGCCAGCAGCTTAGGACAGATGAACACTGAAGCTTTCTTT
TRBJ1-5,TRBV2,.,TRBD1,CASRTQGFNQPQHF,TGTGCCAGCAGGACACAGGGGTTCAATCAGCCCCAGCATTTT
TRBJ1-1,TRBV12-3/TRBV12-4,.,.,CASSLRGEAEAFF,TGTGCCAGCAGTTTACGGGGGGAGGCTGAAGCTTTCTTT
TRBJ2-3,TRBV6-6,.,TRBD2,CASSRTSGGVGDTQYF,TGTGCCAGCAGTCGAACTAGCGGGGGGGTTGGAGATACGCAGTATTTT
TRBJ1-2,TRBV28,.,TRBD1,CASSYTGQPFYGYTF,TGTGCCAGCAGTTATACGGGACAGCCCTTTTATGGCTACACCTTC
TRBJ1-5,TRBV10-3,.,.,CAISESTRVGQPQHF,TGTGCCATCAGTGAGTCGACCCGGGTTGGCCAGCCCCAGCATTTT
TRBJ2-7,TRBV6-6,.,.,CASSHPGASFYEQYF,TGTGCCAGCAGTCATCCAGGGGCGTCCTTCTACGAGCAGTACTTC
TRBJ1-2,TRBV7-9,.,TRBD1,CASSGQGASANYGYTF,TGTGCCAGCAGTGGACAGGGGGCCTCTGCTAACTATGGCTACACCTTC
TRBJ1-2,TRBV10-3,.,.,CAISESRGYTF,TGTGCCATCAGTGAGTCTCGGGGCTACACCTTC
TRBJ2-7,TRBV12-3/TRBV12-4,few,.,CASSILRYEQYF,TGTGCCAGCAGTATCTTGCGTTACGAGCAGTACTTC
TRBJ1-5,TRBV7-3,.,TRBD1,CASITGTDNQPQHF,TGTGCCAGCATTACCGGGACAGACAATCAGCCCCAGCATTTT
TRBJ2-7,TRBV6-5,few,TRBD1,CASRAWTGEAYEQYF,TGTGCCAGCAGGGCCTGGACAGGCGAAGCCTACGAGCAGTACTTC
TRBJ2-3,TRBV11-2,.,.,CASSLQAIVDTQYF,TGTGCCAGCAGCTTACAGGCAATTGTAGATACGCAGTATTTT
TRBJ1-3,TRBV30,few,.,CAWSPSSGNTIYF,TGTGCCTGGAGTCCTTCTTCTGGAAACACCATATATTTT
TRBJ2-5,TRBV6-5,once,.,CASRVSETTQYF,TGTGCCAGCCGGGTCTCGGAGACGACCCAGTACTTC
TRBJ1-4,TRBV7-9,.,.,CASAPMELRDEKLFF,TGTGCCAGCGCCCCCATGGAGTTGCGGGATGAAAAACTGTTTTTT
TRBJ2-3,TRBV4-1,once,.,CASSRTSSQGLDTQYF,TGCGCCAGCAGCCGAACTTCGTCTCAGGGACTAGATACGCAGTATTTT
TRBJ1-1,TRBV9,.,TRBD1,CASSPRQGMNTEAFF,TGTGCCAGCAGCCCGAGACAGGGCATGAACACTGAAGCTTTCTTT